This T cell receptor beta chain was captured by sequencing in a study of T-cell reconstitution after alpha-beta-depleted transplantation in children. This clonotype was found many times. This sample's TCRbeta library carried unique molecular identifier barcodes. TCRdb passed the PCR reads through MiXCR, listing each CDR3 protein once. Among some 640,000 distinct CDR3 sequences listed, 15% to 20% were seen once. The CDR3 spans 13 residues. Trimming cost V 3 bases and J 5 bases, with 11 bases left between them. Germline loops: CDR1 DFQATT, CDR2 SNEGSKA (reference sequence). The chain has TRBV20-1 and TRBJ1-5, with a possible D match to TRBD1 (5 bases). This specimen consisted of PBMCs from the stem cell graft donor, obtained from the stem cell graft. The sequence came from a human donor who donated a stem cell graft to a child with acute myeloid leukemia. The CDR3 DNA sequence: TGCAGTGCTAGCCCCAGGGAGGATCAGCCCCAGCATTTT. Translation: CSASPREDQPQHF.